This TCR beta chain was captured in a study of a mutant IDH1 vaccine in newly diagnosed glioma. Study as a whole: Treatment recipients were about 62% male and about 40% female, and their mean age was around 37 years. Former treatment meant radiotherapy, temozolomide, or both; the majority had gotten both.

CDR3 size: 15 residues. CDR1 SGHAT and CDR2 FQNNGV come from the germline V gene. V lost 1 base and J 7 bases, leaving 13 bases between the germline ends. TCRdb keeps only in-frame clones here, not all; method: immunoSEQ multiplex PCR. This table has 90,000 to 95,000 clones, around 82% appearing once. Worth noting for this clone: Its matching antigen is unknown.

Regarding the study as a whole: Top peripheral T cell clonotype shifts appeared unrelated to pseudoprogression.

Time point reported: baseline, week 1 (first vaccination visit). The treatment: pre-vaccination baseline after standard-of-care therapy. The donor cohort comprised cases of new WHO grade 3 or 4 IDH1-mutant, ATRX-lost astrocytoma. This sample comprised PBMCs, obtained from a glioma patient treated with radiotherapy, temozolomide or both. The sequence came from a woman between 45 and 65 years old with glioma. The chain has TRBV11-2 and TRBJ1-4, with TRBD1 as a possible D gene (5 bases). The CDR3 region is CASSLGGPRGEKLFF. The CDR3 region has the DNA TGTGCCAGCAGCTTAGGAGGCCCAAGGGGTGAAAAACTGTTTTTT.